Reported below is one T cell receptor beta chain. Sequencing used immunoSEQ multiplex PCR; TCRdb keeps in-frame clones, though not all of them. This table holds about 100,000 clones, about 86% found once. Study members were between 18 and 89 years old and lived in some 22 US regions. The source of the sample is a study of blood T cell repertoires in COVID-19. Looking at the study overall: Samples taken during acute and convalescent COVID-19 were collected in the United States, Italy and Spain. Nucleic acid was either cDNA or gDNA, and it came from T cells, B-cell-depleted T cells, or PBMCs.

Trimming left V 5 bases short and J 7 bases short, with 12 bases between. This CDR3 has 12 amino acids. The chain combines TRBV12-3 or TRBV12-4 with TRBJ2-7; possible D gene TRBD1, 6 bases. The TCR comes from a woman between 50 and 59 years old who had recovered from COVID-19. Sequencing used PBMCs or T cells enriched from blood (not recorded which). This chain's CDR3 is CASSTGQWEQYF. The CDR3 DNA sequence: TGTGCCAGCAGTACCGGACAGTGGGAGCAGTACTTC.